The rows below give T cell receptor beta chains drawn from one sample of a study of CD8+ T cells in alopecia areata. Measured with immunoSEQ multiplex PCR; TCRdb has only the in-frame clones, and not every one. The sample shows 150,000 to 250,000 clones, nearly 60% of them seen only once. Sequencing used CD4+ T cells sorted from blood, obtained at week 24, from a patient treated with tofacitinib. The origin of the receptors is a human donor with alopecia areata. Both conserved end residues are part of each CDR3. Each record gives: D gene, V gene, clone size, J gene, CDR3 protein, CDR3 DNA. A D gene is named only where the DNA matches it firmly. Rows give clone size only sometimes, using once, few, many, or a class for an expanded clone.

>NA|TRBV2|few|TRBJ1-5
CASSRGWEGNQPQHF
TGTGCCAGCAGCCGAGGGTGGGAGGGCAATCAGCCCCAGCATTTT
>NA|TRBV28|NA|TRBJ1-1
CASTLRGREGFF
TGTGCCAGCACCCTGAGAGGCAGGGAAGGTTTCTTT
>NA|TRBV11-2|few|TRBJ2-2
CASSLKLSNTGELFF
TGTGCCAGCAGCTTAAAACTATCGAACACCGGGGAGCTGTTTTTT
>TRBD1|TRBV29-1|NA|TRBJ1-1
CSVVRDRVNTEAFF
TGCAGCGTTGTTCGGGACAGGGTAAATACTGAAGCTTTCTTT
>TRBD2|TRBV4-3|NA|TRBJ2-1
CASSPGLATYNEQFF
TGCGCCAGCAGCCCCGGACTAGCGACCTACAATGAGCAGTTCTTC
>NA|TRBV7-2|few|TRBJ2-3
CASSLNDQSTQYF
TGTGCCAGCAGCTTAAACGACCAGAGCACGCAGTATTTT
>NA|TRBV18|few|TRBJ1-5
CASSPEQLDQPQHF
TGTGCCAGCTCACCTGAACAGTTGGATCAGCCCCAGCATTTT
>NA|TRBV19|NA|TRBJ2-2
CASSIVLPLGGNTGELFF
TGTGCCAGTAGTATAGTTCTGCCTCTGGGGGGAAACACCGGGGAGCTGTTTTTT
>NA|TRBV6-5|NA|TRBJ1-2
CASLDPNYGYTF
TGTGCCAGCTTGGATCCTAACTATGGCTACACCTTC
>NA|TRBV5-6|once|TRBJ2-1
CASRFTGTRVDEQFF
TGTGCCAGCAGGTTTACAGGGACGAGGGTCGACGAGCAGTTCTTC
>NA|TRBV30|once|TRBJ1-1
CAWQGYTEAFF
TGTGCCTGGCAGGGGTACACTGAAGCTTTCTTT
>NA|TRBV25-1|NA|TRBJ1-5
CASSGQEAPGPQHF
TGTGCCAGCAGTGGACAGGAAGCTCCTGGGCCCCAGCATTTT
>NA|TRBV7-9|NA|TRBJ2-5
CASTKAETQYF
TGTGCCAGCACCAAAGCGGAGACCCAGTACTTC
>TRBD1|TRBV30|NA|TRBJ2-7
CAWGIGQASSYEQYF
TGTGCCTGGGGTATAGGACAGGCCTCATCCTACGAGCAGTACTTC